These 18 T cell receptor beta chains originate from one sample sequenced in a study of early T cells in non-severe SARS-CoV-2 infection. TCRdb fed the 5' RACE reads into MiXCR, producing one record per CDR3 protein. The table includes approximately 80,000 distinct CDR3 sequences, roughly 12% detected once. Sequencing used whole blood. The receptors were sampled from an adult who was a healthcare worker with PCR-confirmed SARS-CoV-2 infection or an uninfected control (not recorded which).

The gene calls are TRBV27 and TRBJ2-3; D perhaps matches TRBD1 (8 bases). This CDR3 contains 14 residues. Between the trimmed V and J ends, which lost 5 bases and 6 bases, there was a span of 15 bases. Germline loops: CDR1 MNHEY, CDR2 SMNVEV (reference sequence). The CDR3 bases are TGTGCCAGCAGTCAACAGGGGGGGTCGGATACGCAGTATTTT. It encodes CASSQQGGSDTQYF.

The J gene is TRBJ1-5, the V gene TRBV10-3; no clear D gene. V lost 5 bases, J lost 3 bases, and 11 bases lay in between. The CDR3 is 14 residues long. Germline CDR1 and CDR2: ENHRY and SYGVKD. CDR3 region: CAISLGDDNQPQHF. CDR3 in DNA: TGTGCCATCAGTTTAGGAGACGACAATCAGCCCCAGCATTTT.

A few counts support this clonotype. The DNA for the CDR3 is TGTGCCAGCAGTCCCCAGTCCGTGCCCGGAAACACCATATATTTT. Translating gives CASSPQSVPGNTIYF. The chain links TRBV12-3 or TRBV12-4 to TRBJ1-3, with D uncertain. The CDR3 extends over 15 amino acids. The V gene lost 5 bases and the J gene lost 4 bases, with 15 bases spanning the gap.

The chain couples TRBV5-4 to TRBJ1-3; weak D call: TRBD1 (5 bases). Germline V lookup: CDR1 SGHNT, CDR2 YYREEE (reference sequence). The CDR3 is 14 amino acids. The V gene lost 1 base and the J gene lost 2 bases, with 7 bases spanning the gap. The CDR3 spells CASSLRGAGNTIYF. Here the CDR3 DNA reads TGTGCCAGCAGCTTGCGAGGGGCTGGAAACACCATATATTTT.

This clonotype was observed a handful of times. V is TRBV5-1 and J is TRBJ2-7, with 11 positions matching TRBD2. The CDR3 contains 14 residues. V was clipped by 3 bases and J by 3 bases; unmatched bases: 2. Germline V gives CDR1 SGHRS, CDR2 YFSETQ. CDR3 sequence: CASSSSGRRYEQYF. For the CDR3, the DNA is TGCGCCAGCAGCTCTAGCGGGAGGCGCTACGAGCAGTACTTC.

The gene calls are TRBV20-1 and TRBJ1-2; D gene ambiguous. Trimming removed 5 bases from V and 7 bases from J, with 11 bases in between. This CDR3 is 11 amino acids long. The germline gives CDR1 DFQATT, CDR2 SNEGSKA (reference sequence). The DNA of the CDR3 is TGCAGTGCTTCCGAGCGGGCTGGCTACACCTTC. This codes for CSASERAGYTF.

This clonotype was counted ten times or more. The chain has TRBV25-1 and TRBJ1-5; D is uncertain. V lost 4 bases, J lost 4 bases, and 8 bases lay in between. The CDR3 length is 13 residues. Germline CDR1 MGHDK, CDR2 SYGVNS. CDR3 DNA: TGTGCCAGCAGTGGAGGGAAAAATCAGCCCCAGCATTTT. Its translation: CASSGGKNQPQHF.

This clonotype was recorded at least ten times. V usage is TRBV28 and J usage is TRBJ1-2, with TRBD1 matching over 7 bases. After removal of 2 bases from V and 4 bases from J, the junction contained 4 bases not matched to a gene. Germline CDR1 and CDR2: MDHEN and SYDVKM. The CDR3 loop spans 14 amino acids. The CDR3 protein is CASSLVRGTYGYTF. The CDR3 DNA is TGTGCCAGCAGTTTAGTCAGGGGGACCTATGGCTACACCTTC.

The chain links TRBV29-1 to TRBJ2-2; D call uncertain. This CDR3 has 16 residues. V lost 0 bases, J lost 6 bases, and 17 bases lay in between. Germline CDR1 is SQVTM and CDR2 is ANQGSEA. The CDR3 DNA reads TGCAGCGTTGAAGATCGGAGTAGTAAGTCGTCCGGGGAGCTGTTTTTT. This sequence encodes CSVEDRSSKSSGELFF.

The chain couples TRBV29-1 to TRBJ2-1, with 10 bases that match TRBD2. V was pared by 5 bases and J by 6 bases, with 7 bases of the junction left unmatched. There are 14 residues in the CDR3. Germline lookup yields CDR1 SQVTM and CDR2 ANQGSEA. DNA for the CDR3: TGCAGCGTTCTTGAGACTAGCGGGTTCAATGAGCAGTTCTTC. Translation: CSVLETSGFNEQFF.

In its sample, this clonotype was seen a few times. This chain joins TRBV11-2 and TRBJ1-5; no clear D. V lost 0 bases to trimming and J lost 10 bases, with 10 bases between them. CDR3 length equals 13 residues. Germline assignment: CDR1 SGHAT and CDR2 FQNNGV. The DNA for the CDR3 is TGTGCCAGCAGCTTAGATCCCAGAGGTCCCCAGCATTTT. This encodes CASSLDPRGPQHF.

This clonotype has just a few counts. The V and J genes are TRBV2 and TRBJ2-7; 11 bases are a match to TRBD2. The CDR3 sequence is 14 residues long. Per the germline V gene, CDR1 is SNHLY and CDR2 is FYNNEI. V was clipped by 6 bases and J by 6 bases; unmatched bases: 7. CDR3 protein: CASRGLAASGEQYF. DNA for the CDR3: TGTGCCAGCAGGGGACTAGCGGCCTCCGGCGAGCAGTACTTC.

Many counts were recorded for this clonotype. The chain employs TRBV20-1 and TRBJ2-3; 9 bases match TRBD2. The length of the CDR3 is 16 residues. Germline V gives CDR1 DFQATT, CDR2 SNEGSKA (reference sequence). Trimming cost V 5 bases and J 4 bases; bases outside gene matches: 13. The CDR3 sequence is CSAERSGREGSDTQYF. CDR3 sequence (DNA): TGCAGTGCTGAGAGGTCAGGGCGGGAGGGATCAGATACGCAGTATTTT.

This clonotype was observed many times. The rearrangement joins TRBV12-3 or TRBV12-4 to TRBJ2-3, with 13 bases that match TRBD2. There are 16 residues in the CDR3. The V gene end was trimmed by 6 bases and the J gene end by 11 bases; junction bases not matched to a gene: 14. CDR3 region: CASSPRLAGGPAVQYF. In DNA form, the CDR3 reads TGTGCCAGCAGCCCCCGACTAGCGGGAGGTCCCGCAGTGCAGTATTTT.

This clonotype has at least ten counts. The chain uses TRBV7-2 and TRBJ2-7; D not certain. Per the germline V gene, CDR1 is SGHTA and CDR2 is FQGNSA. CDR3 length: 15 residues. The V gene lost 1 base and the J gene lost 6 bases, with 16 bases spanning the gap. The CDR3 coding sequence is TGTGCCAGCAGCTTAGGCAAGGCTCGGACCCTCGAGCAGTACTTC. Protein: CASSLGKARTLEQYF.

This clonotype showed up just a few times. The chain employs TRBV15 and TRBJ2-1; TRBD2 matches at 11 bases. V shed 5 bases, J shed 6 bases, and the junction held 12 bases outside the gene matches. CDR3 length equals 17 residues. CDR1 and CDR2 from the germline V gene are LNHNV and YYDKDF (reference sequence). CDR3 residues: CATSGSKLAGEGNEQFF. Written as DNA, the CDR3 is TGTGCCACCAGCGGTAGTAAACTAGCGGGAGAAGGCAATGAGCAGTTCTTC.

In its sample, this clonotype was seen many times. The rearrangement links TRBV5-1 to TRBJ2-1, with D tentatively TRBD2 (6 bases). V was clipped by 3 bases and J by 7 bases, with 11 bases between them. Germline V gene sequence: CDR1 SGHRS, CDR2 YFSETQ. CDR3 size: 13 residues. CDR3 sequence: CASSWGVVNEQFF. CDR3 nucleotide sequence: TGCGCCAGCAGCTGGGGGGTCGTTAATGAGCAGTTCTTC.

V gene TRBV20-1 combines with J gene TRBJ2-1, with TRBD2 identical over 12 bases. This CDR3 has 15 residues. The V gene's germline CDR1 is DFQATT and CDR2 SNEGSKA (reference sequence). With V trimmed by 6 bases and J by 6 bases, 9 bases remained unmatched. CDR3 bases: TGCAGTGCCTTATTTCGGACTAGCGGGGCCAATGAGCAGTTCTTC. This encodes CSALFRTSGANEQFF.